This T cell receptor beta chain was sequenced in a study of control samples from healthy donors and cancer patients. Data came from immunoSEQ multiplex PCR; TCRdb stores just in-frame clones and leaves some out. The data show about 410,000 clones, 80% to 95% seen once. Of note for this clone: The sample holds other DNA sequences that translate to the same CDR3.

Germline loops: CDR1 SGHDT, CDR2 YYEEEE. The V gene lost 0 bases and the J gene lost 1 base, with 5 bases spanning the gap. The CDR3 has 13 residues. The chain uses TRBV5-6 and TRBJ2-7; D ambiguous. The source of this sequence is a middle-aged man with head and neck cancer. What was sequenced was PBMCs. The CDR3 loop is CASSLGASYEQYF. Here the CDR3 DNA reads TGTGCCAGCAGCTTGGGTGCTTCCTACGAGCAGTACTTC.